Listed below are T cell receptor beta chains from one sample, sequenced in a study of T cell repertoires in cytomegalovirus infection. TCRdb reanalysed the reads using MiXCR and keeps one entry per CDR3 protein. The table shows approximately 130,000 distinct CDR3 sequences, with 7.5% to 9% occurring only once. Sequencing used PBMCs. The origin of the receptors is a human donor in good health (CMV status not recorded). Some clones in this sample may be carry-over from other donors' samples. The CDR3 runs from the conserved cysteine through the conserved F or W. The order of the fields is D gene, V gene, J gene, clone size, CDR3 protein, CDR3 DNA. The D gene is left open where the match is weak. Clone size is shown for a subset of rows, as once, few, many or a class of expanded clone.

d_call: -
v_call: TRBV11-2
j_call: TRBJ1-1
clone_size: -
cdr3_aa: CASSLGGHTEAFF
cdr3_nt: TGTGCCAGCAGCTTAGGGGGTCACACTGAAGCTTTCTTT

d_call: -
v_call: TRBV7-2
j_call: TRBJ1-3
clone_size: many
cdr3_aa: CASSYSQGNTIYF
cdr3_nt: TGTGCCAGCAGCTACTCACAGGGAAACACCATATATTTT

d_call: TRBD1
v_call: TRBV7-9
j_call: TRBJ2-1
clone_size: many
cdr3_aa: CASSLVLGDRGKFEQFF
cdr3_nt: TGTGCCAGCAGCTTAGTATTGGGAGACAGGGGGAAGTTTGAGCAGTTCTTC

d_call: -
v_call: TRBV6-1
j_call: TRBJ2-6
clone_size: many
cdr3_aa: CASRVPASGANVLTF
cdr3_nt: TGTGCCAGCAGAGTCCCAGCGTCTGGGGCCAACGTCCTGACTTTC

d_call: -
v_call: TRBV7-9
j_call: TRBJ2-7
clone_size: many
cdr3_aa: CASSSNYEQYF
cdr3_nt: TGTGCCAGCAGCTCAAACTACGAGCAGTACTTC

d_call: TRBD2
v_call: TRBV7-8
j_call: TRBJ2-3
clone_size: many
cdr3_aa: CASSFLLAGSESSTDTQYF
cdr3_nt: TGTGCCAGCAGTTTCCTGCTAGCGGGGTCGGAATCTAGCACAGATACGCAGTATTTT

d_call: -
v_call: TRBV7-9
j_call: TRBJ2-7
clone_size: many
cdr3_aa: CASSLRAYEQYF
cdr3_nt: TGTGCCAGCAGCTTGCGGGCCTACGAGCAGTACTTC

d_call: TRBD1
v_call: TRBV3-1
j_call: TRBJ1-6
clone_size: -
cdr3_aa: CASRTTGGNSPLHF
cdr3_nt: TGTGCCAGCAGGACTACAGGGGGAAATTCACCCCTCCACTTT

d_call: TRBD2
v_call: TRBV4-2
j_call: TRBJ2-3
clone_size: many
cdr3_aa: CASSPEFESGGPGDTQYF
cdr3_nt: TGTGCCAGCAGCCCGGAGTTTGAGAGCGGGGGGCCAGGAGATACGCAGTATTTT

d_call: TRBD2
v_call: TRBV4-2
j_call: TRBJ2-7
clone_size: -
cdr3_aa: CASSQGGEGWQYF
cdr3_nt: TGTGCCAGCAGCCAAGGCGGGGAGGGCTGGCAGTACTTC

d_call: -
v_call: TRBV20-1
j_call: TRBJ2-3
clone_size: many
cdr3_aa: CSARVDGARGTDTQYF
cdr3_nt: TGCAGTGCTAGAGTGGATGGGGCGCGAGGGACAGATACGCAGTATTTT

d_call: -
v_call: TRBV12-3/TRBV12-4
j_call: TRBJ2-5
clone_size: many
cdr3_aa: CASSLFRPTQETQYF
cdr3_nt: TGTGCCAGCAGTTTATTCCGGCCCACCCAAGAGACCCAGTACTTC

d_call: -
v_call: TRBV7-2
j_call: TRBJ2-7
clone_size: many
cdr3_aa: CASSQRVGEQYF
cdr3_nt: TGTGCCAGCAGCCAGAGGGTCGGTGAGCAGTACTTC

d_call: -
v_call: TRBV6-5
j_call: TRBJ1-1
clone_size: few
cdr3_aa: CASSSGVGSEAFF
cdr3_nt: TGTGCCAGCAGTTCAGGGGTCGGATCTGAAGCTTTCTTT

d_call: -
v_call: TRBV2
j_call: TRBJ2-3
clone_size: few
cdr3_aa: CASSVSGGGTDTQYF
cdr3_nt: TGTGCCAGCAGTGTATCCGGGGGCGGCACAGATACGCAGTATTTT

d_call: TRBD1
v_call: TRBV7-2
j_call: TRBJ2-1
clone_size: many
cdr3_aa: CASSFRTGTYNEQFF
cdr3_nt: TGTGCCAGCAGCTTCCGGACAGGGACTTACAATGAGCAGTTCTTC

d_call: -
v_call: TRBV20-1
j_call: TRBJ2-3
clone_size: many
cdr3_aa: CSATRPAGTDTQYF
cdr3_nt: TGCAGTGCTACGAGGCCCGCCGGTACAGATACGCAGTATTTT

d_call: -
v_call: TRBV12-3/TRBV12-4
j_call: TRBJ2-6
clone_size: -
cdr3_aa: CASSFRIGSVYSSGANVLTF
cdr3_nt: TGTGCCAGCAGTTTTCGTATAGGGAGCGTTTATAGCTCTGGGGCCAACGTCCTGACTTTC

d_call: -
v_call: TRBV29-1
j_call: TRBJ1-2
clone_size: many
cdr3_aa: CSVEDTPTGSYGYTF
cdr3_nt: TGCAGCGTTGAAGATACTCCGACAGGAAGCTATGGCTACACCTTC

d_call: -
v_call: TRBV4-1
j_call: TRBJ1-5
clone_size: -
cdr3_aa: CASSKKTRGSVLPQHF
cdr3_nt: TGCGCCAGCAGCAAAAAGACCCGGGGATCGGTCCTGCCCCAGCATTTT

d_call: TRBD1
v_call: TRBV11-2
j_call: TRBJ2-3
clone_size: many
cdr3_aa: CASSLDRGGTDTQYF
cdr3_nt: TGTGCCAGCAGCCTTGACAGGGGAGGCACAGATACGCAGTATTTT

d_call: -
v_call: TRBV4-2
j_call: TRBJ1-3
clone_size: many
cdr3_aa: CASSQGTVRSGNTIYF
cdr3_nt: TGTGCCAGCAGCCAAGGGACAGTTCGCTCTGGAAACACCATATATTTT

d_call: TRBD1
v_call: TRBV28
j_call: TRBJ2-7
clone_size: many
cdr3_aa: CASWGQGGDEQYF
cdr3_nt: TGTGCCAGCTGGGGACAGGGAGGGGACGAGCAGTACTTC

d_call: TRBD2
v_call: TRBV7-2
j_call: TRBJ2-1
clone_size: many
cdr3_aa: CASSLDLAGAGVFNEQFF
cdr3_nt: TGTGCCAGCAGCTTAGACCTCGCTGGAGCGGGGGTTTTCAATGAGCAGTTCTTC

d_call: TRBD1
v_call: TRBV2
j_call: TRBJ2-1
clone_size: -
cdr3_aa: CAIRDRYNEQFF
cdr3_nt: TGTGCCATCCGGGACAGATACAATGAGCAGTTCTTC

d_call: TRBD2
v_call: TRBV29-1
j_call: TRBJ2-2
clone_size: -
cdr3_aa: CSASGFRTGELFF
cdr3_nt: TGCAGCGCTAGCGGATTCAGGACCGGGGAGCTGTTTTTT

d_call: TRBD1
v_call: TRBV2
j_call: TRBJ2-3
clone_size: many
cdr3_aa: CASSDPAGTGTDTQYF
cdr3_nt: TGTGCCAGCAGTGACCCCGCGGGGACAGGAACAGATACGCAGTATTTT

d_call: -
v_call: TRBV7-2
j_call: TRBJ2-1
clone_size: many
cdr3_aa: CASSLVPGAQFF
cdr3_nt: TGTGCCAGCAGCTTAGTTCCGGGGGCCCAGTTCTTC

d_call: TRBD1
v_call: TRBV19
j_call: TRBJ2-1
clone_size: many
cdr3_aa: CASSTTGAWNNEQFF
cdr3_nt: TGTGCCAGTAGTACGACAGGGGCTTGGAACAATGAGCAGTTCTTC

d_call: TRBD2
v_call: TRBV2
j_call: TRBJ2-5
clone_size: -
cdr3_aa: CASSPGLAGGQETQYF
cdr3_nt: TGTGCCAGCAGCCCCGGACTAGCGGGGGGCCAAGAGACCCAGTACTTC

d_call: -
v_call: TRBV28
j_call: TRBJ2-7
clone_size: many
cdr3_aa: CATRRQGKAYEQYF
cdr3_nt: TGTGCCACTCGGAGGCAGGGGAAGGCCTACGAGCAGTACTTC

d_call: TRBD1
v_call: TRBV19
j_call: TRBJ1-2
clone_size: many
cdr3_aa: CASSSWWGQGTNYGYTF
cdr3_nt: TGTGCCAGCAGCTCGTGGTGGGGACAGGGAACTAACTATGGCTACACCTTC

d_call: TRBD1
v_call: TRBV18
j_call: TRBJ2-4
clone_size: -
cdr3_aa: CASSLGTGENIQYF
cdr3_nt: TGTGCCAGCTCACTCGGGACAGGGGAAAACATTCAGTACTTC

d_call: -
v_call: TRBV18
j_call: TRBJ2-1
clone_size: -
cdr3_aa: CASSPRGQPNEQFF
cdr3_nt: TGTGCCAGCTCACCACGGGGCCAGCCCAATGAGCAGTTCTTC

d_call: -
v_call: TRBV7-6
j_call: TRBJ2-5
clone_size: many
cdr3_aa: CASSLMAGWIGETQYF
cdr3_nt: TGTGCCAGCAGCTTGATGGCAGGGTGGATAGGGGAGACCCAGTACTTC

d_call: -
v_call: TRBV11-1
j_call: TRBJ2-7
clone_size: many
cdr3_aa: CASSPSGGEQYF
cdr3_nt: TGTGCCAGCAGCCCGTCCGGGGGCGAGCAGTACTTC

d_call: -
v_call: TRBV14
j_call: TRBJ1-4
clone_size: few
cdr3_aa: CASSQAIMGGEKLFF
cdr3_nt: TGTGCCAGCAGCCAAGCCATTATGGGAGGTGAAAAACTGTTTTTT

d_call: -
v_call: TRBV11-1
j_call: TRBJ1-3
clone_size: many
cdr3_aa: CASSLFWQPDSGNTIYF
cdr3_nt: TGTGCCAGCAGCTTATTTTGGCAGCCCGACTCTGGAAACACCATATATTTT

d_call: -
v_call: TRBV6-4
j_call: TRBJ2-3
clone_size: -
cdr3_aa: CASSDSAAGTDTQYF
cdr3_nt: TGTGCCAGCAGTGACTCCGCGGCCGGCACAGATACGCAGTATTTT

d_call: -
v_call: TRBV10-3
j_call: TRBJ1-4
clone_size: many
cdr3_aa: CAIRTEGYEKLFF
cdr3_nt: TGTGCCATCAGAACTGAGGGGTATGAAAAACTGTTTTTT

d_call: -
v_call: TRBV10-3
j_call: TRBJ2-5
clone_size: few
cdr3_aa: CAISESRDPAETQYF
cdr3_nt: TGTGCCATCAGTGAGTCTCGGGATCCCGCAGAGACCCAGTACTTC

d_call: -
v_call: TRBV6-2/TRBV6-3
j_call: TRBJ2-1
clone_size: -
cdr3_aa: CASGVRVGSEQFF
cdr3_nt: TGTGCCAGCGGGGTCAGAGTGGGCAGTGAGCAGTTCTTC

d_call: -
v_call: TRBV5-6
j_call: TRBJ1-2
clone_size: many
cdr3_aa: CASSSLGQPLDSYGYTF
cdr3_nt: TGTGCCAGCAGCTCTTTAGGGCAGCCCCTGGATAGCTATGGCTACACCTTC

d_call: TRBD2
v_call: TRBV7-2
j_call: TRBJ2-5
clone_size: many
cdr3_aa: CASKYLAGGKTQYF
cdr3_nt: TGTGCCAGCAAGTATCTGGCGGGGGGAAAGACCCAGTACTTC

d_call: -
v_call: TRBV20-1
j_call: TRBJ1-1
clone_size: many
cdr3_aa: CSARPTSPLNTEAFF
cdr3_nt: TGCAGTGCTAGACCTACTAGCCCCTTGAACACTGAAGCTTTCTTT

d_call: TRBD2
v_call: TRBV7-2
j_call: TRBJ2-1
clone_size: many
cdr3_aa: CASSLGGGLYNEQFF
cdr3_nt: TGTGCCAGCAGCTTGGGCGGGGGGTTATACAATGAGCAGTTCTTC

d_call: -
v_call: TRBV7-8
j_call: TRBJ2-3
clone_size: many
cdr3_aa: CASSLPPFSQYF
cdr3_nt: TGTGCCAGCAGCTTGCCCCCGTTCTCGCAGTATTTT

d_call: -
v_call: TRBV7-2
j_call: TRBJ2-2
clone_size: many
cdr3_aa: CASSLGSVVVGELFF
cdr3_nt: TGTGCCAGCAGCTTAGGATCTGTGGTCGTCGGGGAGCTGTTTTTT

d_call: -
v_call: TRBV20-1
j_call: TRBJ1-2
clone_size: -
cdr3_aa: CSAPVRALNYGYTF
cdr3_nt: TGCAGTGCCCCCGTTCGGGCGCTTAACTATGGCTACACCTTC

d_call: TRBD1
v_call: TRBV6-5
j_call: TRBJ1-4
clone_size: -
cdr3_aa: CASSEDRGSGEKLFF
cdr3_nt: TGTGCCAGCAGTGAAGACAGGGGATCTGGTGAAAAACTGTTTTTT

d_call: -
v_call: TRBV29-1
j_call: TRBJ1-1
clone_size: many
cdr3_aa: CSVEGRVQGQVRFF
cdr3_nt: TGCAGCGTTGAAGGACGGGTCCAGGGTCAGGTTCGTTTCTTT

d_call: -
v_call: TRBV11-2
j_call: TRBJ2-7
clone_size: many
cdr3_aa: CASSTPGSANF
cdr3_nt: TGTGCCAGCAGCACTCCAGGGAGCGCTAACTTC

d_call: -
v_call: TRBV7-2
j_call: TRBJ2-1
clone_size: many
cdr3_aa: CASSRSNTNEQFF
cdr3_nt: TGTGCCAGCAGCCGTTCAAATACGAATGAGCAGTTCTTC

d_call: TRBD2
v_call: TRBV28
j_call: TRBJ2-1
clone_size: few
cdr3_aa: CASSGPGTINEQFF
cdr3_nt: TGTGCCAGCAGTGGTCCCGGGACTATCAATGAGCAGTTCTTC